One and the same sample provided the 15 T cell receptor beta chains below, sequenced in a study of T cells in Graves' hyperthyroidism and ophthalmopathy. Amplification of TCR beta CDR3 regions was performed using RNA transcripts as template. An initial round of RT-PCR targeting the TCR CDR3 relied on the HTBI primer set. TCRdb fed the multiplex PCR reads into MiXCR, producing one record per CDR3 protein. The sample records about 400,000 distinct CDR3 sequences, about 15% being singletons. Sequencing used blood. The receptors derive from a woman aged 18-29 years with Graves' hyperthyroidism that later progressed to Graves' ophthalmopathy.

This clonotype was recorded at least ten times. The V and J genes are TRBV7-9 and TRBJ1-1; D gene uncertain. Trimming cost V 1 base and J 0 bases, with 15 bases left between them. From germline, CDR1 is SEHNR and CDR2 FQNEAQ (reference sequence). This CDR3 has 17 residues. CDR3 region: CASSLDAGQSLNTEAFF. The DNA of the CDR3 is TGTGCCAGCAGCTTAGACGCAGGCCAATCCCTGAACACTGAAGCTTTCTTT.

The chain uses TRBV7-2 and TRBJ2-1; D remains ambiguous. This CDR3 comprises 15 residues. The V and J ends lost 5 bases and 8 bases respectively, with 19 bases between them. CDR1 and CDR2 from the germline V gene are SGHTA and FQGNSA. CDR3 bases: TGTGCCAGCAGCGCGGCCTGGGCCGCCTATCATGAGCAGTTCTTC. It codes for CASSAAWAAYHEQFF.

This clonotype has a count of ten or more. The CDR3 coding sequence is TGTGCCATCAGCCCCCTCGGGGGAGACAATGAGCAGTTCTTC. It encodes CAISPLGGDNEQFF. The rearrangement joins TRBV10-3 to TRBJ2-1, with D possibly matching TRBD2 (6 bases). Germline V lookup: CDR1 ENHRY, CDR2 SYGVKD. V lost 6 bases, J lost 5 bases, and 14 bases lay in between. The CDR3 sequence is 14 residues long.

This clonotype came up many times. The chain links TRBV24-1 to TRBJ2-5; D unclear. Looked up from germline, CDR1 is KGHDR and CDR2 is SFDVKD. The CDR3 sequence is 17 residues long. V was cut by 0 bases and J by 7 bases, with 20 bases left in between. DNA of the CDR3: TGTGCCACCAGTGATTTGGGGCAGGAGTCCTCCTTCGGGACCCAGTACTTC. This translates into CATSDLGQESSFGTQYF.

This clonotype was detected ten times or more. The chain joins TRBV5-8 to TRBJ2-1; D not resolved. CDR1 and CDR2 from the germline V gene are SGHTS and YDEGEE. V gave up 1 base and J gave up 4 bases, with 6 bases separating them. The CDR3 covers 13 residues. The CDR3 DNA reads TGTGCCAGCAGCTTGTCCAGATACAATGAGCAGTTCTTC. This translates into CASSLSRYNEQFF.

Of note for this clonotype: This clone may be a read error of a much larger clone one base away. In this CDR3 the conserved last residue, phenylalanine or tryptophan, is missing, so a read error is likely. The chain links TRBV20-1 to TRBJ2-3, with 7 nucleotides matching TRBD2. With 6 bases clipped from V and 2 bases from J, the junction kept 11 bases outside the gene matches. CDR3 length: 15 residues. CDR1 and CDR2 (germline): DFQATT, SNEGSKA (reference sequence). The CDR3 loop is CSAQPLAEFTDTQYL. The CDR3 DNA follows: TGCAGTGCCCAGCCCCTAGCGGAATTCACAGATACGCAGTATCTT.

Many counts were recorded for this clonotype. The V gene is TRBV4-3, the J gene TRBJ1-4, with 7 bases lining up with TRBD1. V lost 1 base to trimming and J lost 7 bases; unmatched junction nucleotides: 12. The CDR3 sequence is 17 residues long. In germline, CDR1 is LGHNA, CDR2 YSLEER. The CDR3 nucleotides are TGCGCCAGCAGCCAAGTTTCGGGCCCAGGGGGTGGTGAAAAACTGTTTTTT. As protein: CASSQVSGPGGGEKLFF.

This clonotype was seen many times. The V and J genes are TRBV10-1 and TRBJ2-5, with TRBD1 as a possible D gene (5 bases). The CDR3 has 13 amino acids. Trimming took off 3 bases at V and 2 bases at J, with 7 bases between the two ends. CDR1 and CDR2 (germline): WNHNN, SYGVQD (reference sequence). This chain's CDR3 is CASSDRVQETQYF. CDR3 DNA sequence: TGCGCCAGCAGTGACAGGGTGCAAGAGACCCAGTACTTC.

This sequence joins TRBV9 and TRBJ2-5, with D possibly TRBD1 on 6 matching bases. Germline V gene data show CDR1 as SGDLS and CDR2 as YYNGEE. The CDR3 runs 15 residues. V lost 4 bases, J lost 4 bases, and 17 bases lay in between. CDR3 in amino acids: CASSLTVGAGETQYF. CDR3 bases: TGTGCCAGCAGCCTCACCGTGGGGGCGGGAGAGACCCAGTACTTC.

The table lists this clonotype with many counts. The CDR3 coding sequence is TGTGCCAGCAGTTTAGCGGACAGGAATAATTCACCCCTCCACTTT. Translating it yields CASSLADRNNSPLHF. The rearrangement links TRBV28 to TRBJ1-6; 7 nucleotides match TRBD1. CDR1 is MDHEN, CDR2 SYDVKM, per germline. Trimming at V came to 2 bases and at J to 5 bases, leaving 3 bases not matched to a gene. The CDR3 length is 15 residues.

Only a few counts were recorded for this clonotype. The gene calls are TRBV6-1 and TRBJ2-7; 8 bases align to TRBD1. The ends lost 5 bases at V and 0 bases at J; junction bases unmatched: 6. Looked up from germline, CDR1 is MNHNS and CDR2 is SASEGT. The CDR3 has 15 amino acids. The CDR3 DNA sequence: TGTGCCAGCAGTCCACAGGGGGGAAGCTCCTACGAGCAGTACTTC. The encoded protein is CASSPQGGSSYEQYF.

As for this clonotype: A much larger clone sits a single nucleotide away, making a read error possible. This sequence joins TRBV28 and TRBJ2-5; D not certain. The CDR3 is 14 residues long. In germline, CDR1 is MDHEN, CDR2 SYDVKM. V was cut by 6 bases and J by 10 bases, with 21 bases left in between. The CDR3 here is CASRRMGRPKDQYF. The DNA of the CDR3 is TGTGCCAGCAGACGGATGGGTAGACCTAAAGACCAGTACTTC.

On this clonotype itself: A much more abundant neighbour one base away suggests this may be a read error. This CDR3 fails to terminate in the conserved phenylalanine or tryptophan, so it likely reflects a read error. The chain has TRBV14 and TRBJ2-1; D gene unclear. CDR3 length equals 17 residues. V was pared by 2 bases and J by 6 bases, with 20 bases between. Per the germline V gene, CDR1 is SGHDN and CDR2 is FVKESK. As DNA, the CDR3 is TGTGCCAGCAGCCAATTGGGCGTGGGGTTCTTTTCCAATGAGCAGTTCGTC. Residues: CASSQLGVGFFSNEQFV.

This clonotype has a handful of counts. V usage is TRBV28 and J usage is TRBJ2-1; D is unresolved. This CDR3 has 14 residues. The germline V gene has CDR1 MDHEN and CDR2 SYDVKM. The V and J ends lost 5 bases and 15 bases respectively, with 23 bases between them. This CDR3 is CASSPMLTHGVRFF. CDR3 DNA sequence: TGTGCCAGCAGTCCAATGCTTACCCACGGTGTGCGGTTCTTC.

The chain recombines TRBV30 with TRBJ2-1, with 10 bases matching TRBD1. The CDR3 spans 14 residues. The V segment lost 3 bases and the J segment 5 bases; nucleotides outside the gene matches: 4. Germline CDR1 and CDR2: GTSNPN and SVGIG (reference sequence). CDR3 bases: TGTGCCTGGAGGGACAGGGGGGCCCACAATGAGCAGTTCTTC. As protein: CAWRDRGAHNEQFF.